A single sample gave rise to the 18 T cell receptor beta chains below, sequenced in a study of OX40 agonist ivuxolimab in advanced cancers. The assay was immunoSEQ multiplex PCR, and TCRdb's table has in-frame clones only and misses some. Of fewer than 55,000 clones in the sample, approximately 80% were seen once. Material: CD4+ or CD8+ T cells sorted from blood, obtained in a trial of the OX40 agonist ivuxolimab. These receptors were obtained from an adult with an advanced solid tumor such as melanoma, head and neck, liver or kidney cancer.

The V and J genes are TRBV5-4 and TRBJ2-1; TRBD2 agrees at 7 bases. The CDR3 length is 15 residues. With 7 bases clipped from V and 0 bases from J, the junction kept 7 bases outside the gene matches. Germline CDR1 and CDR2: SGHNT and YYREEE (reference sequence). The CDR3 coding sequence is TGTGCCAGCGCTAGCGGAGGGAGCTCCTACAATGAGCAGTTCTTC. It is translated as CASASGGSSYNEQFF. The whole variable domain, remainder taken from reference TRBV5-4 and TRBJ2-1, is ETGVTQSPTHLIKTRGQQVTLRCSSQSGHNTVSWYQQALGQGPQFIFQYYREEENGRGNFPPRFSGLQFPNYSSELNVNALELDDSALYLCASASGGSSYNEQFFGPGTRLTVL.

The chain links TRBV6-4 to TRBJ1-2; possible D gene TRBD1, 6 bases. The CDR3 length is 17 residues. Germline CDR1 reads MRHNA; CDR2 reads SNTAGT. Deletions cut 8 bases from V and 3 bases from J, with 25 bases between. CDR3 sequence reads: CASSPTGGPLVHYGYTF. The CDR3 DNA follows: TGTGCCAGCTCCCCGACGGGGGGGCCTCTTGTGCACTATGGCTACACCTTC.

The chain combines TRBV29-1 with TRBJ1-2; no definite D call. The CDR3 is 12 residues long. V dropped 5 bases and J dropped 2 bases, with 9 bases sitting between them. Per germline, CDR1 SQVTM and CDR2 ANQGSEA. As DNA, the CDR3 is TGCAGCGTTCTCCGGGCAAACTATGGCTACACCTTC. Its translation: CSVLRANYGYTF.

V is TRBV7-9 and J is TRBJ2-7; D remains unclear. The V end was cut by 5 bases, the J end by 0 bases, with 2 bases between. This CDR3 region has 11 residues. Germline loops: CDR1 SEHNR, CDR2 FQNEAQ (reference sequence). CDR3 bases: TGTGCCAGCAGCGTCTCCTACGAGCAGTACTTC. Translation gives CASSVSYEQYF.

The CDR3 nucleotides are TGTGCCAGCAGCTTGTTACGGGCCGGGGAGCTGTTTTTT. It translates to CASSLLRAGELFF. The chain joins TRBV5-6 to TRBJ2-2; D uncertain. The V end was cut by 1 base, the J end by 6 bases, with 7 bases between. This CDR3 has 13 residues. The germline V gene has CDR1 SGHDT and CDR2 YYEEEE.

Here the CDR3 DNA reads TGCGCCAGCAGCTTATCAGGGTACACAAACATTCAGTACTTC. It is translated as CASSLSGYTNIQYF. This chain joins TRBV5-1 and TRBJ2-4, with a weak D call TRBD1 (5 bases). This CDR3 spans 14 amino acids. V was clipped by 2 bases and J by 6 bases, with 12 bases between them. Germline CDR1 is SGHRS and CDR2 is YFSETQ.

The V gene is TRBV6-1, the J gene TRBJ2-2; TRBD2 agrees at 7 bases. Germline loops: CDR1 MNHNS, CDR2 SASEGT. Trimming at V came to 3 bases and at J to 4 bases, leaving 5 bases not matched to a gene. The CDR3 has 15 residues. CDR3 in amino acids: CASSDYGEGTGELFF. DNA for the CDR3: TGTGCCAGCAGTGACTATGGGGAGGGCACCGGGGAGCTGTTTTTT.

The rearrangement links TRBV6-6 to TRBJ1-1; D ambiguous. V was clipped by 6 bases and J by 1 base, with 15 bases between them. This CDR3 is 15 amino acids long. CDR1 is MNHNY and CDR2 is SVGAGI in the germline V gene (reference sequence). CDR3 in amino acids: CASSPESYGNTEAFF. As DNA, the CDR3 is TGTGCCAGCAGCCCCGAATCATATGGGAACACTGAAGCTTTCTTT.

The table lists this clone with a few counts. This sequence joins TRBV10-3 and TRBJ2-7, with no clear D. Germline lookup yields CDR1 ENHRY and CDR2 SYGVKD. The ends were cut back, 10 bases at V and 2 bases at J, with 6 bases in the middle. This CDR3 spans 10 amino acids. The CDR3 spells CATGAYEQYF. The DNA of the CDR3 is TGTGCCACCGGTGCCTACGAGCAGTACTTC.

The gene calls are TRBV6-5 and TRBJ1-2; 8 bases map to TRBD1. Germline V gene data show CDR1 as MNHEY and CDR2 as SVGAGI. The J segment lost 8 bases and the V segment lost 3 bases, leaving 8 bases of the junction unmatched. CDR3 size: 14 residues. This chain's CDR3 is CASSYRTGYGGYTF. CDR3 in DNA: TGTGCCAGCAGTTATAGGACAGGGTATGGAGGCTACACCTTC.

The chain uses TRBV25-1 and TRBJ1-1, with a weak D call TRBD1 (5 bases). From germline, CDR1 is MGHDK and CDR2 SYGVNS. The CDR3 runs 13 residues. The germline V and J ends were trimmed by 6 bases and 1 base, with 9 bases remaining between them. CDR3 sequence (DNA): TGTGCCAGCAGCACTCAGGGGAACACTGAAGCTTTCTTT. It encodes CASSTQGNTEAFF.

J is TRBJ1-2 and V is TRBV6-6, with no clear D. The CDR3 loop spans 13 amino acids. V lost 0 bases, J lost 0 bases, and 2 bases lay in between. The germline V gene has CDR1 MNHNY and CDR2 SVGAGI (reference sequence). CDR3 protein: CASSYSANYGYTF. CDR3 sequence (DNA): TGTGCCAGCAGTTACTCGGCTAACTATGGCTACACCTTC.

This clone was recorded a few times. The chain couples TRBV9 to TRBJ2-7, with 12 bases aligning to TRBD1. The junction had 5 bases not matched to a gene; V was cut back by 0 bases and J by 4 bases. Per the germline V gene, CDR1 is SGDLS and CDR2 is YYNGEE. CDR3 size: 16 residues. The CDR3 loop reads CASSVGRGQGAYEQYF. The CDR3 DNA sequence: TGTGCCAGCAGCGTAGGGCGGGGACAGGGGGCGTACGAGCAGTACTTC.

This clone appeared once. The chain employs TRBV4-1 and TRBJ2-5; 8 bases map to TRBD1. The CDR3 contains 18 residues. V lost 1 base, J lost 5 bases, and 15 bases stayed unmatched. CDR1 and CDR2 from the germline V gene are MGHRA and YSYEKL. The CDR3 sequence is CASSQAQQGEMSRETQYF. In DNA form, the CDR3 reads TGCGCCAGCAGCCAAGCGCAACAGGGGGAAATGTCACGGGAGACCCAGTACTTC.

The chain links TRBV5-5 to TRBJ1-2, with D maybe TRBD1 (6 bases). Trimming took off 4 bases at V and 3 bases at J, with 16 bases between the two ends. The germline V gene has CDR1 SGHKS and CDR2 YYEKEE (reference sequence). The CDR3 extends over 15 amino acids. For the CDR3, the DNA is TGTGCCAGCAGCCCAGCCGTACAGGGCGACTATGGCTACACCTTC. It translates to CASSPAVQGDYGYTF.

V is TRBV25-1 and J is TRBJ1-1; tentative D call: TRBD1 (6 bases). Germline-derived CDR1 and CDR2 are MGHDK and SYGVNS. This CDR3 has 14 residues. V dropped 5 bases and J dropped 0 bases, with 10 bases sitting between them. The CDR3 spells CASSPGAMNTEAFF. DNA of the CDR3: TGTGCCAGCAGTCCGGGGGCCATGAACACTGAAGCTTTCTTT.

This clone was observed once. The gene calls are TRBV12-5 and TRBJ2-1; 10 bases are a match to TRBD2. Germline loops: CDR1 LGHNT, CDR2 FRNRAP. The CDR3 consists of 17 residues. Losses at the gene ends were 6 bases for V and 0 bases for J; bases not matched to a gene: 8. The CDR3 loop is CASGNPAGGSSYNEQFF. The CDR3 bases are TGTGCTAGTGGCAACCCAGCGGGGGGGAGCTCCTACAATGAGCAGTTCTTC.

The rearrangement joins TRBV27 to TRBJ1-1, with a weak D call TRBD1 (5 bases). Germline CDR1 and CDR2: MNHEY and SMNVEV (reference sequence). Trimming stripped 0 bases from V and 4 bases from J, with 12 bases between. This CDR3 is 15 amino acids long. DNA for the CDR3: TGTGCCAGCAGTTTATCAAAAATCGGGGGCACTGAAGCTTTCTTT. The encoded protein is CASSLSKIGGTEAFF.